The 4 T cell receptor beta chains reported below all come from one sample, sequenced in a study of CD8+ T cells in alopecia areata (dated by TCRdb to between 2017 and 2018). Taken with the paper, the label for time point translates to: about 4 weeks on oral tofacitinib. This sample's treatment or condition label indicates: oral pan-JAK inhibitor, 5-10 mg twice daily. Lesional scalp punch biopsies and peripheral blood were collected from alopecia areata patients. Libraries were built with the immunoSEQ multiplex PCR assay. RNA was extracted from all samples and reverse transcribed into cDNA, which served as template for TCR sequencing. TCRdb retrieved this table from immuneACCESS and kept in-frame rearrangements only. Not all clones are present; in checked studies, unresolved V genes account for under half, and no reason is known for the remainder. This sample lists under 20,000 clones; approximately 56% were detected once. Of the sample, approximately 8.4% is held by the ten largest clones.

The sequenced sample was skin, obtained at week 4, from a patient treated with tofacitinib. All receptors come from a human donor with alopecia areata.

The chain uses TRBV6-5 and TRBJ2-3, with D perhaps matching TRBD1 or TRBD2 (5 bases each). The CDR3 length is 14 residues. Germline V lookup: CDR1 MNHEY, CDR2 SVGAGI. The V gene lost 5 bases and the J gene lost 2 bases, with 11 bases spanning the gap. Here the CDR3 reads CASSVEGYTDTQYF. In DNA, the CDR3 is TGTGCCAGCAGTGTAGAGGGGTACACAGATACGCAGTATTTT.

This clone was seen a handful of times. CDR3 coding DNA: TGTGCCAGCAGCCAATCTCCAGCGGGCCCGAGCACAGATACGCAGTATTTT. Translation gives CASSQSPAGPSTDTQYF. The V gene is TRBV4-2, the J gene TRBJ2-3; D is possibly TRBD2 (6 bases). Per germline, CDR1 LGHNA and CDR2 YNFKEQ. CDR3 length: 17 residues. V shed 2 bases and J shed 0 bases, with 15 bases lying between them.

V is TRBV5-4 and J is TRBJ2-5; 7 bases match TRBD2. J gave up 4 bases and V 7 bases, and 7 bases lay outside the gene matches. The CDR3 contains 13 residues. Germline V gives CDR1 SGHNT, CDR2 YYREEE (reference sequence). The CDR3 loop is CASGGSGGETQYF. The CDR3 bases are TGTGCCAGCGGGGGTTCGGGGGGAGAGACCCAGTACTTC.

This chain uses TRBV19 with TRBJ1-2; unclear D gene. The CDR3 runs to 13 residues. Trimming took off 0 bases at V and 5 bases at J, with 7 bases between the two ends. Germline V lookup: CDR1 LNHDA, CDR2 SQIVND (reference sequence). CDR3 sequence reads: CASSIDFGYGYTF. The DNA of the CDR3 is TGTGCCAGTAGTATAGATTTCGGATATGGCTACACCTTC. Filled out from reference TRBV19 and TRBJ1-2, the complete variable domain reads DGGITQSPKYLFRKEGQNVTLSCEQNLNHDAMYWYRQDPGQGLRLIYYSQIVNDFQKGDIAEGYSVSREKKESFPLTVTSAQKNPTAFYLCASSIDFGYGYTFGSGTRLTVV.